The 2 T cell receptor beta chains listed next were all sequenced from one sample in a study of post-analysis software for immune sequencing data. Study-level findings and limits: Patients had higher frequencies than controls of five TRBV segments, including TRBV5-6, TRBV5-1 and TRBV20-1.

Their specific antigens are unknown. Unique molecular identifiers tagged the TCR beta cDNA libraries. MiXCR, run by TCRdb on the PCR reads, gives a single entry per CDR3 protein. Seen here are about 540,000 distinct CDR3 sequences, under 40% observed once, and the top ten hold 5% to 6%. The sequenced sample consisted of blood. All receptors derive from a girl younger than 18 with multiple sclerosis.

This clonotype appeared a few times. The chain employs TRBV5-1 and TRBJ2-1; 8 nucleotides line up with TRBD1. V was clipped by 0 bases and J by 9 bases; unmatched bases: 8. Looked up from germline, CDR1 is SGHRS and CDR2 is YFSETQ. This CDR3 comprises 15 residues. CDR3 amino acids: CASSLAGGSLGEQFF. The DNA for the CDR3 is TGCGCCAGCAGCTTGGCAGGGGGCTCTCTCGGTGAGCAGTTCTTC.

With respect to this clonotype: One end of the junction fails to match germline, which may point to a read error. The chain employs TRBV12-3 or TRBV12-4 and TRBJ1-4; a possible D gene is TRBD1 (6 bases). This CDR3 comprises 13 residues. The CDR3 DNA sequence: TGTGCCAGCAGTTTAGGGACAGCCGAAAAACGGTTTTTT. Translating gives CASSLGTAEKRFF.